This is a list of T cell receptor beta chains from one sample in a study of long-term antiretroviral therapy in people with HIV. Only in-frame clones appear in the TCRdb table, and some are missing; sequencing was by immunoSEQ multiplex PCR. The data hold 17,000 or so clones, with approximately 84% observed a single time. Sequences were derived from unsorted PBMCs, sampled approximately 1.3 years before starting antiretroviral therapy. The receptors were sampled from a young man with HIV. CDR3s include the opening cysteine and the closing phenylalanine or tryptophan. D genes are given only for firm matches. A row's size may be missing; if present it is once, few, many or a size class.

TRBJ2-2	-	-	TRBV5-4	TGTGCCAGCAGTACCTCAGGGGCGAACACCGGGGAGCTGTTTTTT	CASSTSGANTGELFF
TRBJ2-7	-	TRBD1	TRBV27	TGTGCCAGCAGTCCCACAGGGGTTGAGCAGTACTTC	CASSPTGVEQYF
TRBJ2-3	-	-	TRBV5-1	TGCGCCAGCAGCAACCTCCGACAGGGAGGGTCAGGGCAGTATTTT	CASSNLRQGGSGQYF
TRBJ1-4	-	-	TRBV27	TGTGCCAGCAGTTTCAAGGGAACCCATGAAAAACTGTTTTTT	CASSFKGTHEKLFF
TRBJ2-7	-	-	TRBV7-6	TGTGCCAGCAGCCCTCCGGGGCAGGGGATCTACGAGCAGTACTTC	CASSPPGQGIYEQYF
TRBJ2-7	-	-	TRBV7-9	TGTGCCAGCAGCTCGGTCCTGTACGAGCAGTACTTC	CASSSVLYEQYF
TRBJ2-5	-	-	TRBV11-2	TGTGCCAGCAGCGCGGACACACAAGAGACCCAGTACTTC	CASSADTQETQYF
TRBJ1-2	-	-	TRBV18	TGTGCCAGCTCACCCGGGCTGGGGGGCTACACCTTC	CASSPGLGGYTF
TRBJ1-4	-	-	TRBV2	TGTGCCAGCAGTCTCGGACCGACTAATGAAAAACTGTTTTTT	CASSLGPTNEKLFF
TRBJ2-2	-	TRBD1	TRBV5-8	TGTGCCAGCAGCTTCGGACAGGGTAGGACCGGGGAGCTGTTTTTT	CASSFGQGRTGELFF
TRBJ2-2	-	-	TRBV4-1	TGCGCCAGCAGCCATGATCTGACTGTCCCCACCCGGGAGCTGTTTTTT	CASSHDLTVPTRELFF
TRBJ1-3	once	-	TRBV7-8	TGTGCCAGCAGCTTATACGGCAGCGACTCTGGAAACACCATATATTTT	CASSLYGSDSGNTIYF
TRBJ2-5	-	-	TRBV5-1	TGCGCCAGCAGCTTGGTGGGGGGATTGCCGTTTGAACAAGAGACCCAGTACTTC	CASSLVGGLPFEQETQYF
TRBJ2-6	once	-	TRBV19	TGTGCCAGTAGTATGACACCCGGGGCTGGGGCCAACGTCCTGACTTTC	CASSMTPGAGANVLTF
TRBJ2-7	once	-	TRBV18	TGTGCCAGCTCACCAGAGACCGTCTCCTACGAGCAGTACTTC	CASSPETVSYEQYF
TRBJ2-5	-	-	TRBV7-7	TGTGCCAGCAGCAAGGTCACAGGGTTGACACAAGAGACCCAGTACTTC	CASSKVTGLTQETQYF
TRBJ2-1	few	-	TRBV4-3	TGCGCCAGCAGCCAAGGAGGAGGGCAGGAAAATGAGCAGTTCTTC	CASSQGGGQENEQFF
TRBJ1-4	-	-	TRBV18	TGTGCCAGCTCACCGGAAATAGGGTCGTCAACTAATGAAAAACTGTTTTTT	CASSPEIGSSTNEKLFF
TRBJ2-7	few	TRBD2	TRBV30	TGTGCCTGGAGTGTAACTAGCGGATCTCGTGAGCAGTACTTC	CAWSVTSGSREQYF
TRBJ1-3	-	TRBD1	TRBV2	TGTGCCAGCGGAAAGACAGGGGCTGGAAACACCATATATTTT	CASGKTGAGNTIYF
TRBJ2-2	-	-	TRBV19	TGTGCCAGTTTAAACAGGGCAGGCACCGGGGAGCTGTTTTTT	CASLNRAGTGELFF
TRBJ1-5	-	-	TRBV2	TGTGCCAGCAGATATTCCACGCCCCAGCATTTT	CASRYSTPQHF
TRBJ2-7	few	-	TRBV7-9	TGTGCCAGCAGCTTCGTGGGTACCTACGAGCAGTACTTC	CASSFVGTYEQYF
TRBJ2-7	-	-	TRBV4-1	TGCGCCAGCAGCCCAGGGAGTGGGATCTACGAGCAGTACTTC	CASSPGSGIYEQYF
TRBJ1-6	-	TRBD1	TRBV18	TGTGCCAGCTCACTCCTCAGGCCCCGGACAGGGGATTCACCCCTCCACTTT	CASSLLRPRTGDSPLHF
TRBJ1-1	-	-	TRBV11-1	TGTGCCAGCAGCAGGGGGGAGGACACTGAAGCTTTCTTT	CASSRGEDTEAFF
TRBJ1-2	medium-sized	-	TRBV14	TGTGCCAGCAGCCACGAGGACTCCAGGCCGTTTAACTATGGCTACACCTTC	CASSHEDSRPFNYGYTF
TRBJ2-1	-	-	TRBV7-9	TGTGCCAGCAGCTTAGCGGGAGTAACCCACAATGAGCAGTTCTTC	CASSLAGVTHNEQFF
TRBJ1-5	-	-	TRBV19	TGTGCCAGTAGTATAGAGGGTCCCTCGACGGGCTTTGGCAATCAGCCCCAGCATTTT	CASSIEGPSTGFGNQPQHF
TRBJ2-1	-	-	TRBV5-1	TGCGCCAGCAGCTTGGTTCCGGTGAGCTCCTACAATGAGCAGTTCTTC	CASSLVPVSSYNEQFF
TRBJ2-1	-	-	TRBV27	TGTGCCAGCAGTCTCGCCTCGACTAGCAATGAGCAGTTCTTC	CASSLASTSNEQFF
TRBJ2-6	-	TRBD2	TRBV9	TGTGCCAGCGACGCTCTTGGCGGGAGTACTTCTGGGGCCAACGTCCTGACTTTC	CASDALGGSTSGANVLTF
TRBJ1-2	medium-sized	-	TRBV5-4	TGTGCCAGCAGCCAAGGGAGGCAGGGGAACTATGGCTACACCTTC	CASSQGRQGNYGYTF
TRBJ1-1	-	-	TRBV4-3	TGCGCCAGCAGCCAGGGGGCCCTCGACACTGAAGCTTTCTTT	CASSQGALDTEAFF
TRBJ2-1	-	TRBD2	TRBV5-6	TGTGCCAGCAGCTTGGGACTAGCGGTATACAATGAGCAGTTCTTC	CASSLGLAVYNEQFF
TRBJ1-1	large	-	TRBV30	TGTGCCTGGAGTGTCCAGGTCCTCATGAACACTGAAGCTTTCTTT	CAWSVQVLMNTEAFF
TRBJ2-7	-	TRBD2	TRBV5-6	TGTGCCAGCAGCTGGGGAGTGAGTAGCGGGGGCTACGAGCAGTACTTC	CASSWGVSSGGYEQYF
TRBJ2-6	-	-	TRBV5-1	TGCGCCAGCAGCGCGAAGGGCAGGTCGACCGCTGGGGCCAACGTCCTGACTTTC	CASSAKGRSTAGANVLTF
TRBJ1-2	few	TRBD1	TRBV7-9	TGTGCCAGCAGCTTAGGAGGGGGCAAGGATGGCTACACCTTC	CASSLGGGKDGYTF
TRBJ2-1	-	-	TRBV5-6	TGTGCCAGCAGCTTGGTCCATTACAATGAGCAGTTCTTC	CASSLVHYNEQFF
TRBJ2-7	-	-	TRBV2	TGTGCCAGCAGTGACGTAGGCTACGAGCAGTACTTC	CASSDVGYEQYF
TRBJ2-7	-	TRBD2	TRBV18	TGTGCCAGCTCAGACCTAAGGACTAGCGGGGCGAGCTCCTACGAGCAGTACTTC	CASSDLRTSGASSYEQYF
TRBJ1-2	few	-	TRBV25-1	TGTGCCAGCAGTGGACAGAACTATGGCTACACCTTC	CASSGQNYGYTF
TRBJ2-4	-	TRBD2	TRBV9	TGTGCCAGCAGCGTGGGCGGGAGCGGGCCCAAAAACATTCAGTACTTC	CASSVGGSGPKNIQYF
TRBJ1-5	-	-	TRBV5-8	TGTGCCAGCAGCTTGGCCTTCAGCGGGGGCAATCAGCCCCAGCATTTT	CASSLAFSGGNQPQHF
TRBJ2-2	-	-	TRBV29-1	TGCAGCGTTGCGGGGGAGACCACCGGGGAGCTGTTTTTT	CSVAGETTGELFF
TRBJ2-3	-	-	TRBV5-8	TGTGCCAGCAGCTTTACGGGCACAGATACGCAGTATTTT	CASSFTGTDTQYF
TRBJ2-6	-	-	TRBV10-2	TGCGCCAGCAGTGATGCCTCTGGGGCCAACGTCCTGACTTTC	CASSDASGANVLTF
TRBJ1-1	few	-	TRBV27	TGTGCCAGCAGTCCCGGGACTGTCATGAACACTGAAGCTTTCTTT	CASSPGTVMNTEAFF
TRBJ2-3	-	TRBD2	TRBV4-3	TGCGCCAGCAGCCAAGGGGGACTAGCGGGACAACGAGATACGCAGTATTTT	CASSQGGLAGQRDTQYF
TRBJ2-7	-	-	TRBV27	TGTGCCAGTCTTGGTTTGTCGCAGGGGTCCTACGAGCAGTACTTC	CASLGLSQGSYEQYF
TRBJ2-3	-	-	TRBV10-3	TGTGCCATCGGATCGGACGGCACAGATACGCAGTATTTT	CAIGSDGTDTQYF
TRBJ1-5	-	-	TRBV29-1	TGCAGCGTTTTGACAGAAGCTAGCAATCAGCCCCAGCATTTT	CSVLTEASNQPQHF
TRBJ2-3	-	TRBD2	TRBV7-2	TGTGCCAGCAGCTTGGCTAGCGGGGTGGGGACAGATACGCAGTATTTT	CASSLASGVGTDTQYF
TRBJ2-1	-	TRBD2	TRBV29-1	TGCAGCGTTGATCCGGGACTAGCGGCATACAATGAGCAGTTCTTC	CSVDPGLAAYNEQFF
TRBJ1-3	-	-	TRBV21-1	TGTGCCAGCAGCTCCCGCTACGAGGGGGGAGGAAACACCATATATTTT	CASSSRYEGGGNTIYF
TRBJ1-2	-	-	TRBV6-6	TGTGCCAGCAGTTACTTCGCGACACCGACTAACTATGGCTACACCTTC	CASSYFATPTNYGYTF